One T cell receptor beta chain is described in this entry. Sequenced by immunoSEQ multiplex PCR; TCRdb stores in-frame clones only, minus some. Of some 50,000 clones listed, around nine tenths are singletons. The CDR3 covers 14 residues. CDR1 is SQVTM, CDR2 ANQGSEA, per germline. V was cut by 4 bases and J by 0 bases, with 10 bases left in between. This specimen belongs to a study of blood T cell repertoires in COVID-19. Study at large: The origin of the acute and convalescent COVID-19 samples was the United States, Italy and Spain.

The sequenced sample was peripheral blood. The clonotype was recovered from a man aged 50 to 59 with acute or convalescent COVID-19. The V and J genes are TRBV29-1 and TRBJ2-1; D might be TRBD2 (6 bases). CDR3 nucleotide sequence: TGCAGCGTTGGTTTCGGGAGCTCCTACAATGAGCAGTTCTTC. Translated, it gives CSVGFGSSYNEQFF.